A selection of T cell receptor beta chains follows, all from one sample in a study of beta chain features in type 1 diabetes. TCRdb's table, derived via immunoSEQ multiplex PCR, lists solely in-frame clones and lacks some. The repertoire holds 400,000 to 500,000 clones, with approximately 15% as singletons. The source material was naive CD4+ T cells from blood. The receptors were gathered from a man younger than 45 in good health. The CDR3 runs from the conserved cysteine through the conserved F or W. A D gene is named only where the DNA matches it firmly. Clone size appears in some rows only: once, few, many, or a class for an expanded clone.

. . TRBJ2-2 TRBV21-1 TGTGCCAGCAGCAAGAAGACGTTTTTT CASSKKTFF
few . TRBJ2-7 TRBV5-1 TGCGCCAGCAGCTTGTACAGGGCATCATACGAGCAGTACTTC CASSLYRASYEQYF
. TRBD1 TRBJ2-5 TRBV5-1 TGCGCCAGCAGCTCACAGGGGGGCCAAGAGACCCAGTACTTC CASSSQGGQETQYF
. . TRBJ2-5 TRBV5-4 TGTGCCAGCAGCTCCCAGAGGGAAGAGACCCAGTACTTC CASSSQREETQYF
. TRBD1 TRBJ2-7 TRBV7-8 TGTGCCAGCAGCTTAGCGTCGGCGACAGGGAAGTCCCCATACGAGCAGTACTTC CASSLASATGKSPYEQYF
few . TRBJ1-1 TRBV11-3 TGTGCCAGCAGCCCGGGACGGATGAACACTGAAGCTTTCTTT CASSPGRMNTEAFF
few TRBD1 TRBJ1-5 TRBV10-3 TGTGCCATCAGTAGACAGGGGAGCAATCAGCCCCAGCATTTT CAISRQGSNQPQHF
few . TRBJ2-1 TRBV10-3 TGTGCCATAAAAGGCCAGGAGACCATCGGTTATGAGCAGTTCTTC CAIKGQETIGYEQFF
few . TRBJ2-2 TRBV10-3 TGTGCCATCAGTGAAAAGGGCACAGCGAACACCGGGGAGCTGTTTTTT CAISEKGTANTGELFF
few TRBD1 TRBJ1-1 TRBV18 TGTGCCAGCTCATCTACAGGGGAAGGTGAAGCTTTCTTT CASSSTGEGEAFF
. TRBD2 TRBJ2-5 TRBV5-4 TGTGCCAGCAGCCCAGGGACTAGCGGGGGGCAGGGAGAGACCCAGTACTTC CASSPGTSGGQGETQYF
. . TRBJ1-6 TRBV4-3 TGCGCCAGCAGCCAAGTTGGGGAGGTGTATTCACCCCTCCACTTT CASSQVGEVYSPLHF
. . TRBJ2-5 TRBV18 TGTGCCAGCTCACCACCTACCGGCGGCAGACAAGAGACCCAGTACTTC CASSPPTGGRQETQYF